This T cell receptor beta chain comes out of a study of T cell responses to AZD1222 COVID-19 vaccine. The repertoire was sequenced with immunoSEQ multiplex PCR; TCRdb's copy has only in-frame clones and lacks some. The table includes 130,000 to 150,000 clones, about 93% detected once. Trimming pared 5 bases from V and 4 bases from J, leaving 12 bases between. The CDR3 consists of 14 residues. Germline V gene sequence: CDR1 SGHTA, CDR2 FQGNSA. The clonotype comes from an adult in good health. Sequenced material: peripheral blood, taken on day 0 of AZD1222 vaccination. This sequence joins TRBV7-2 and TRBJ2-1; D not certain. CDR3 bases: TGTGCCAGCAGCCCCCCGCCGCCGTACAATGAGCAGTTCTTC. Protein sequence: CASSPPPPYNEQFF. The complete variable domain, with remaining parts taken from reference TRBV7-2 and TRBJ2-1, reads GAGVSQSPSNKVTEKGKDVELRCDPISGHTALYWYRQSLGQGLEFLIYFQGNSAPDKSGLPSDRFSAERTGGSVSTLTIQRTQQEDSAVYLCASSPPPPYNEQFFGPGTRLTVL.